The clone carrying this TCR beta chain came up many times. The target antigen is unknown. A second 7 to 11 cycle PCR used barcoded and J-beta primers. TCRdb processed the 5' RACE reads anew with MiXCR; each CDR3 protein has one entry. The repertoire holds 650,000 to 950,000 distinct CDR3 sequences, with under 45% as singletons. Every sample yielded at least 6.5 million isolated PBMCs. The data stem from a study of blood T cells in healthy people across ages. Study conclusions and caveats: Diversity was estimated from one million T cells, and these estimates were considered underestimates. Naive CD4+ cell counts and diversity both ran higher in long-lived than in aged donors. Across the age range, TCR beta diversity per million T cells fell in a roughly linear way.

CDR3 size: 14 residues. Unmatched junction bases numbered 5, after V lost 3 bases and J lost 4 bases. The chain joins TRBV12-3 or TRBV12-4 to TRBJ2-7; 8 bases fit TRBD1. The sequence derives from a man aged 55 to 70 in good health. Sequenced material: blood. The CDR3 sequence: CASSLSRGQYEQYF. The DNA of the CDR3 is TGTGCCAGCAGTTTGTCCAGGGGGCAGTACGAGCAGTACTTC.